This T cell receptor (beta chain) emerged from a study of vaccination and CD4 T cells after COVID-19. In the case of this clonotype: Its antigen is currently unknown.

Treatment described: approximately 9-day PBMC culture with coronavirus spike peptide pools or control peptides (ViraFEST assay). This CDR3 is built from 12 residues. Per the germline V gene, CDR1 is SGHVS and CDR2 is FNYEAQ. The V gene lost 4 bases and the J gene lost 7 bases, with 10 bases spanning the gap. Researchers used the Oncomine TCR Beta short-read assay to sequence DNA from cultured CD4+ T cells. One entry per CDR3 protein results from TCRdb running MiXCR on the PCR reads. The profile shows 3,800 or so distinct CDR3 sequences, more than 35% of them singletons. V usage is TRBV7-6 and J usage is TRBJ2-5; D is undetermined. This TCR came from a human donor who had recovered from COVID-19. Sequenced sample: CD4+ T cells from blood, cultured in vitro. In nucleotides, the CDR3 is TGTGCCAGCAGCTCCTCTTTCGGGACCCAGTACTTC. Protein: CASSSSFGTQYF.